These T cell receptor beta chains were read from a single sample in a study of T cells in Graves' hyperthyroidism and ophthalmopathy. MiXCR was run by TCRdb on the multiplex PCR reads, yielding one entry per CDR3 protein. Among more than 500,000 distinct CDR3 sequences listed, approximately 15% were seen once. Sequencing was carried out using blood. The receptors originated from a woman between 40 and 50 years old with Graves' hyperthyroidism. Both conserved end residues are part of each CDR3. D genes are given only for firm matches. Not every row has a clone size; where given, it reads once, few, many or a size class.

clone size,D gene,V gene,J gene,CDR3 DNA,CDR3 protein
many,.,TRBV18,TRBJ2-7,TGTGCCAGCTCACCATCAGACGACTACGAGCAGTACTTC,CASSPSDDYEQYF
many,.,TRBV12-3/TRBV12-4,TRBJ2-2,TGTGCCAGCACCCCCTTCCCCGGGGAGCTGTTTTTT,CASTPFPGELFF
few,.,TRBV19,TRBJ1-4,TGTGCCAGTAGTGCTAGACAGATGGAAAAACTGTTTTTT,CASSARQMEKLFF
few,.,TRBV24-1,TRBJ2-1,TGTGCCACCAGTGATCGGGTTAGGATTACCTACAATGAGCAGTTCTTC,CATSDRVRITYNEQFF
.,TRBD1,TRBV13,TRBJ2-2,TGTGCCAGCAGCTTAAGTCCCGGGACAGGGGGAGGGACCGGGGAGCTGTTTTTT,CASSLSPGTGGGTGELFF
many,.,TRBV3-1,TRBJ1-4,TGTGCCAGCAGCCTATATGGACAGTCAAATGAAAAACTGTTTTTT,CASSLYGQSNEKLFF
few,TRBD1,TRBV18,TRBJ2-1,TGTGCCAGCTCACCGCCGGGACAGGGGGTTTTAGGAAATGAGCAGTTCTTC,CASSPPGQGVLGNEQFF
few,.,TRBV4-1,TRBJ1-3,TGCGCCAGCATCCGAGACATTTCTGGAAACACCATATATTTT,CASIRDISGNTIYF
.,TRBD1,TRBV20-1,TRBJ1-2,TGCAGTGGCCCGGGACAGAATAACTATGGCTACACCTTC,CSGPGQNNYGYTF
.,.,TRBV30,TRBJ2-7,TGTGCCTGGAGTGTAGGGACTTACTACGAGCAGTACTTC,CAWSVGTYYEQYF
few,.,TRBV30,TRBJ2-2,TGTGCCTGGAGTGTAGACCCTCGGAGAAGTGTCACCGGGGAGCTGTTTTTT,CAWSVDPRRSVTGELFF
few,.,TRBV14,TRBJ1-4,TGTGCCAGCAGCCAACGGGTTGCAACTAATGAAAAACTGTTTTTT,CASSQRVATNEKLFF
few,.,TRBV18,TRBJ2-6,TGTGCCAGCTCACCTATCGGAGGGGCTAGCTCTGGGGCCAACGTCCTGACTTTC,CASSPIGGASSGANVLTF
many,.,TRBV10-3,TRBJ1-1,TGTGCCATCAGTGGGGGATCAGAGCGGGGGCGAACTGAAGCTTTCTTT,CAISGGSERGRTEAFF
few,.,TRBV3-1,TRBJ2-2,TGTGCCAGCAAAGGCGGGTCCACCGGGGAGCTGTTTTTT,CASKGGSTGELFF
few,.,TRBV10-1,TRBJ2-2,TGCGCCAGCAGTGGATCTACAGGGCCGGGCGGGGAGCTGTTTTTT,CASSGSTGPGGELFF
many,.,TRBV6-6,TRBJ2-7,TGTGCCAGCAGTTACCCGGGGAACGAGCAGTACTTC,CASSYPGNEQYF
many,.,TRBV5-1,TRBJ2-1,TGCGCCAGCAGCACGGGACGGAGCTCCTACAATGAGCAGTTCTTC,CASSTGRSSYNEQFF
few,.,TRBV24-1,TRBJ1-3,TGTGCCACCAGGGGAGGGCTCGCCTTCTCTGGAAACACCATATATTTT,CATRGGLAFSGNTIYF
many,.,TRBV7-2,TRBJ1-2,TGTGCCAGCAGCTACCCTGCGGGGTTAAACTATGGCTACACCTTC,CASSYPAGLNYGYTF
.,.,TRBV6-4,TRBJ1-5,TGTGCCAGCAGTGAAATCATTGGGGAAGCCCAGCATTTT,CASSEIIGEAQHF
.,.,TRBV4-1,TRBJ1-2,TGCGCCAGCAACCATGACGGGACCGTTAACTATGGCTACACCTTC,CASNHDGTVNYGYTF
many,.,TRBV2,TRBJ2-2,TGTGCCAGCAGTGTACAGGAGGCGAACACCGGGGAGCTGTTTTTT,CASSVQEANTGELFF
many,.,TRBV28,TRBJ2-5,TGTGCCAGCAGTTTAACAGCGTATCAAGAGACCCAGTACTTC,CASSLTAYQETQYF
many,.,TRBV12-3/TRBV12-4,TRBJ2-3,TGTGCCAGCAGCCAGGTTAGGGGGAGTGGGATAGATACGCAGTATTTT,CASSQVRGSGIDTQYF
.,.,TRBV24-1,TRBJ2-5,TGTGCCACCAGTGATTTTGGGCAGAACCAAGAGACCCAGTACTTC,CATSDFGQNQETQYF
.,.,TRBV20-1,TRBJ2-2,TGCAGTGCTAGGGACGGAGGCGCGAACACCGGGGAGCTGTTTTTT,CSARDGGANTGELFF
.,.,TRBV28,TRBJ1-6,TGTGCCAGTACTCCGCGGGGTTCCTCCTATAATTCACCCCTCCACTTT,CASTPRGSSYNSPLHF
.,TRBD2,TRBV27,TRBJ2-1,TGTGCCAGCAGTTTACTAGGGACTAGCGGCTACAATGAGCAGTTCTTC,CASSLLGTSGYNEQFF
.,.,TRBV27,TRBJ1-5,TGTGCCAGCAGTTTATTCGCTCAACTGATGCAGCCCCAGCATTTT,CASSLFAQLMQPQHF
.,.,TRBV29-1,TRBJ1-2,TGCAGCGTTGAAAAACCGGGGGTTGGCTACACCTTC,CSVEKPGVGYTF
few,.,TRBV29-1,TRBJ2-6,TGCAGCGTGGAGCGCGGTATCTCTGGGGCCAACGTCCTGACTTTC,CSVERGISGANVLTF
.,.,TRBV20-1,TRBJ2-1,TGCAGTGCTCATACGCGGGATTCCTACAATGAGCAGTTCTTC,CSAHTRDSYNEQFF
few,.,TRBV19,TRBJ1-1,TGTGCCAGTACCAAGGAGGGGAACACTGAAGCTTTCTTT,CASTKEGNTEAFF
once,TRBD1,TRBV5-1,TRBJ1-1,TGCGCCAGCACCGCGGGACAGCCGAACACTGAAGCTTTCTTT,CASTAGQPNTEAFF
many,.,TRBV10-3,TRBJ2-6,TGTGCCATCAGGAAGGACAGCTCTGGGGCCAACGTCCTGACTTTC,CAIRKDSSGANVLTF
.,TRBD2,TRBV5-1,TRBJ2-2,TGCGCCAGCAGCTTGGCCGCTAGCGGAGCCACCGGGGAGCTGTTTTTT,CASSLAASGATGELFF
.,TRBD1,TRBV5-6,TRBJ2-6,TGTGCCAGCAGCCGACAGGGGGTCGAGCTCTCTGGGGCCAACGTCCTGACTTTC,CASSRQGVELSGANVLTF
many,.,TRBV2,TRBJ1-2,TGTGCCAGCAGTGAAGTGGGGCGCAGCTATGGCTACACCTTC,CASSEVGRSYGYTF
many,.,TRBV10-1,TRBJ1-4,TGCGCCAGCAGTGAGTCGACCGGACAGCCAAATGAAAAACTGTTTTTT,CASSESTGQPNEKLFF
many,TRBD1,TRBV6-1,TRBJ2-7,TGTGCCAGCAGGGCCCGGGACAGGGGAACGTACGAGCAGTACTTC,CASRARDRGTYEQYF
many,TRBD2,TRBV7-2,TRBJ2-1,TGTGCCAGCAGCTTCGGCGGGAGCGGGAATGAGCAGTTCTTC,CASSFGGSGNEQFF
many,TRBD1,TRBV3-1,TRBJ1-6,TGTGCCAGCAGAAGGGGGCAACATAATTCACCCCTCCACTTT,CASRRGQHNSPLHF
many,.,TRBV30,TRBJ2-1,TGTGCCTGGAGTGACCAGGCTACGGAGCAGTTCTTC,CAWSDQATEQFF
many,TRBD1,TRBV9,TRBJ1-1,TGTGCCAGCAGCGCCGCAGGGGGCGGAGGCACTGAAGCTTTCTTT,CASSAAGGGGTEAFF
many,.,TRBV28,TRBJ2-7,TGTGCCAGCAGTACTCCCGTCTCTTCCTACGAGCAGTACTTC,CASSTPVSSYEQYF
few,TRBD1,TRBV28,TRBJ2-7,TGTGCCAGCAGAGCCCGGGACAGGGTCTACGAGCAGTACTTC,CASRARDRVYEQYF
.,TRBD2,TRBV7-8,TRBJ2-3,TGTGCCAGCAGCTTAGAGACTAGCGGGAGGGCCACAGATACGCAGTATTTT,CASSLETSGRATDTQYF
many,TRBD2,TRBV5-8,TRBJ2-7,TGTGCCAGCAGCTTGTCCTCGGGACTAGCGGCCGGAGAGCAGTACTTC,CASSLSSGLAAGEQYF
few,TRBD2,TRBV3-1,TRBJ2-1,TGTGCCAGCAGCCAAGATCCCCGACTAGCGGAAATCTACAATGAGCAGTTCTTC,CASSQDPRLAEIYNEQFF
.,.,TRBV28,TRBJ1-1,TGTGCCAGCAGTTTCTCAGTGGTTACTGAAGCTTTCTTT,CASSFSVVTEAFF
many,.,TRBV7-9,TRBJ2-3,TGTGCCAGCAGCACGCAAATGGGAGCCGACGCAGATACGCAGTATTTT,CASSTQMGADADTQYF
many,.,TRBV7-2,TRBJ2-1,TGTGCCAGCAGCTTAGTCGGGGGAGCGGCCTCTAATGAGCAGTTCTTC,CASSLVGGAASNEQFF
few,.,TRBV6-1,TRBJ2-3,TGTGCCAGCAGTGGCGGGACAGAGAGCATCGCTGGCACAGATACGCAGTATTTT,CASSGGTESIAGTDTQYF
few,.,TRBV6-2/TRBV6-3,TRBJ2-5,TGTGCCAGCAGTTACGCTTTTCTCCAAGAGACCCAGTACTTC,CASSYAFLQETQYF
.,TRBD1,TRBV18,TRBJ1-4,TGTGCCAGCTCGCGGGACAGCAGTAACGAAAAACTGTTTTTT,CASSRDSSNEKLFF
many,.,TRBV20-1,TRBJ2-2,TGCAGTGCTAGACCCCCCGGCGGGATCGGGGAGCTGTTTTTT,CSARPPGGIGELFF
many,.,TRBV20-1,TRBJ2-7,TGCAGTGCTCCGGTCGGTATAGGGCCTTGGGACGAGCAGTACTTC,CSAPVGIGPWDEQYF
.,.,TRBV2,TRBJ2-7,TGTGCCAGCAGTGAAGACCAGGGCCGATCCGAGCAGTACTTC,CASSEDQGRSEQYF
many,.,TRBV7-8,TRBJ1-5,TGTGCCAGCAGCTACGGACAGCCGAATCAGCCCCAGCATTTT,CASSYGQPNQPQHF